The 5 T cell receptor beta chains listed next were all sequenced from one sample in a study of blood T cells in healthy people across ages. A second PCR of 7 to 11 cycles used a sample-barcoded 5' primer and a J-beta primer mix. TCRdb re-called the 5' RACE reads through MiXCR, storing one row per CDR3 protein. Of more than 650,000 distinct CDR3 sequences in the sample, about a fifth are singletons; the top ten hold about 22%. The sample taken for sequencing was blood. These receptors all come from a man between 70 and 80 years old in good health.

There are a few counts of this clonotype. The chain combines TRBV25-1 with TRBJ2-3, with D hard to call. Deletions cut 8 bases from V and 3 bases from J, with 18 bases between. Germline lookup yields CDR1 MGHDK and CDR2 SYGVNS. The CDR3 spans 15 residues. The CDR3 protein is CASEKVAGRTDTQYF. Written as DNA, the CDR3 is TGTGCCAGCGAAAAAGTGGCAGGCCGAACAGATACGCAGTATTTT.

This clonotype was seen only a few times. The J gene is TRBJ2-3, the V gene TRBV20-1, with 7 bases aligning to TRBD2. V shed 5 bases and J 1 base; nucleotides not matched to a gene: 12. The germline gives CDR1 DFQATT, CDR2 SNEGSKA (reference sequence). CDR3 length equals 16 residues. The CDR3: CSAPKTGRGGTDTQYF. The CDR3 DNA reads as TGCAGTGCTCCGAAGACGGGGAGGGGTGGCACAGATACGCAGTATTTT.

The chain links TRBV7-9 to TRBJ2-1; no clear D. Looked up from germline, CDR1 is SEHNR and CDR2 is FQNEAQ (reference sequence). This CDR3 contains 16 residues. Between the trimmed V and J ends, which lost 2 bases and 7 bases, there was a span of 18 bases. The CDR3 DNA reads as TGTGCCAGCAGCTTATGGCAGGCTGGTGATAGGAATGAGCAGTTCTTC. This translates into CASSLWQAGDRNEQFF.

The chain links TRBV12-3 or TRBV12-4 to TRBJ1-2; the match to TRBD1 covers 7 bases. This CDR3 region has 14 residues. V dropped 6 bases and J dropped 4; count of bases not matched to a gene: 8. CDR3 DNA: TGTGCCAGCAGCCCGGGACAGCACTCCTATGGCTACACCTTC. Its translation: CASSPGQHSYGYTF.

V usage is TRBV11-2 and J usage is TRBJ2-1, with TRBD1 as a possible D gene (6 bases). The CDR3 covers 15 residues. Germline V gene data show CDR1 as SGHAT and CDR2 as FQNNGV. V was clipped by 5 bases and J by 6 bases, with 17 bases between them. The CDR3, as DNA: TGTGCCAGCAGCATTACCCGGACAGTGGTCAATGAGCAGTTCTTC. Protein product: CASSITRTVVNEQFF.